The rows below give T cell receptor beta chains drawn from one sample of a study of technical replicates of blood from a few donors. Data came from immunoSEQ multiplex PCR; TCRdb stores just in-frame clones and leaves some out. The sample carries tens of thousands of clones, 90% to 95% recorded once. What was sequenced was T cells isolated from PBMCs. The origin of the receptors is a human donor in good health. The CDR3 runs from the conserved cysteine through the conserved F or W. The D gene is left open where the match is weak. Expanded clones are given a class, and other clones once, few, many or no size at all.

D	size	V	J	length	CDR3	DNA
TRBD2	NA	TRBV4-1	TRBJ2-3	19	CASSLGLAGGMISTDTQYF	TGCGCCAGCAGCCTTGGACTAGCGGGGGGCATGATTAGCACAGATACGCAGTATTTT
NA	NA	TRBV7-8	TRBJ2-2	14	CASSLFRNSGELFF	TGTGCCAGCAGCTTATTCCGTAACTCCGGGGAGCTGTTTTTT
NA	NA	TRBV5-5	TRBJ1-4	15	CASRGSVPTNEKLFF	TGTGCCAGCAGGGGCTCGGTCCCAACTAATGAAAAACTGTTTTTT
NA	NA	TRBV5-1	TRBJ1-1	15	CASSNPTGPNTEAFF	TGCGCCAGCAGCAACCCGACAGGACCGAACACTGAAGCTTTCTTT
NA	NA	TRBV6-5	TRBJ1-2	15	CASSYSPDGRGGYTF	TGTGCCAGCAGTTACTCGCCGGATGGCCGGGGGGGCTACACCTTC
NA	NA	TRBV28	TRBJ1-4	16	CASSQTEIATNEKLFF	TGTGCCAGCAGCCAAACAGAGATTGCAACTAATGAAAAACTGTTTTTT
TRBD2	NA	TRBV5-4	TRBJ2-7	15	CASSSSSGSRYEQYF	TGTGCCAGCAGCTCATCGAGCGGGAGTAGGTACGAGCAGTACTTC
TRBD2	NA	TRBV28	TRBJ2-5	18	CASSPALAGGLLGETQYF	TGTGCCAGCAGCCCCGCCCTAGCGGGAGGGTTATTGGGAGAGACCCAGTACTTC
TRBD1	few	TRBV7-6	TRBJ1-1	16	CASSLGGGQGNTEAFF	TGTGCCAGCAGCTTAGGGGGGGGACAGGGGAACACTGAAGCTTTCTTT
NA	NA	TRBV29-1	TRBJ1-5	14	CSVALGGPPSPQHF	TGCAGCGTAGCGCTTGGGGGCCCGCCGTCTCCCCAGCATTTT
NA	NA	TRBV14	TRBJ2-5	17	CASSSPNRGARQETQYF	TGTGCCAGCAGCTCCCCAAACCGGGGGGCGAGGCAAGAGACCCAGTACTTC
TRBD1	NA	TRBV30	TRBJ2-2	16	CAWSFGTGSNTGELFF	TGTGCCTGGAGCTTTGGGACAGGCTCGAACACCGGGGAGCTGTTTTTT
NA	NA	TRBV6-1	TRBJ1-2	15	CASSPTGTSNYGYTF	TGTGCCAGCAGCCCGACAGGCACCTCTAACTATGGCTACACCTTC
TRBD2	NA	TRBV4-2	TRBJ2-3	16	CASSQLAGGTTDTQYF	TGTGCCAGCAGCCAACTAGCGGGGGGGACCACAGATACGCAGTATTTT
TRBD2	NA	TRBV4-1	TRBJ2-2	17	CASSLPVGLAVAGELFF	TGCGCCAGCAGCCTTCCTGTAGGGCTAGCGGTGGCCGGGGAGCTGTTTTTT
NA	NA	TRBV11-2	TRBJ2-7	11	CASSPKYEQYF	TGTGCCAGCAGCCCTAAGTACGAGCAGTACTTC
TRBD1	NA	TRBV18	TRBJ1-5	16	CASSPLQGDSNQPQHF	TGTGCCAGCTCACCACTACAGGGGGATAGCAATCAGCCCCAGCATTTT
NA	NA	TRBV9	TRBJ2-3	13	CASSARDTDTQYF	TGTGCCAGCAGTGCCAGGGACACAGATACGCAGTATTTT
NA	NA	TRBV6-1	TRBJ2-1	12	CASRDTYNEQFF	TGTGCCAGCAGAGACACTTACAATGAGCAGTTCTTC
NA	NA	TRBV7-6	TRBJ2-7	16	CASSLAAGTYLYEQYF	TGTGCCAGCAGCTTAGCCGCCGGGACTTACCTCTACGAGCAGTACTTC
TRBD1	NA	TRBV19	TRBJ2-7	14	CASSRRDSAYEQYF	TGTGCCAGTAGTAGACGGGACAGCGCCTACGAGCAGTACTTC
NA	NA	TRBV7-9	TRBJ1-1	15	CASSSNPGQNTEAFF	TGTGCCAGCAGCTCAAACCCAGGACAGAACACTGAAGCTTTCTTT
TRBD1	NA	TRBV27	TRBJ1-2	14	CASSLRDSYYGYTF	TGTGCCAGCAGTCTCCGGGACAGCTACTATGGCTACACCTTC
NA	NA	TRBV5-1	TRBJ2-7	14	CASSLVQLGLEQYF	TGCGCCAGCAGCTTGGTTCAGCTGGGGCTAGAGCAGTACTTC
NA	NA	TRBV7-9	TRBJ2-1	14	CASSLSERYNEQFF	TGTGCCAGCAGCCTAAGTGAGAGATACAATGAGCAGTTCTTC
NA	NA	TRBV19	TRBJ1-1	14	CASSIGTMNTEAFF	TGTGCCAGTAGTATAGGGACTATGAACACTGAAGCTTTCTTT
NA	NA	TRBV6-5	TRBJ1-2	14	CASSYDRSNYGYTF	TGTGCCAGCAGTTACGACAGATCTAACTATGGCTACACCTTC
NA	NA	TRBV5-1	TRBJ2-7	14	CASSLDGVSYEQYF	TGCGCCAGCAGCTTGGACGGAGTTTCCTACGAGCAGTACTTC
TRBD1	NA	TRBV6-1	TRBJ1-1	12	CASSPDRFAPFF	TGTGCCAGCAGTCCGGACAGGTTCGCGCCTTTCTTT
TRBD2	NA	TRBV5-6	TRBJ2-5	17	CASSRLAGGLLWETQYF	TGTGCCAGCAGTCGGCTAGCGGGGGGGCTTTTGTGGGAGACCCAGTACTTC
NA	NA	TRBV27	TRBJ2-3	16	CASSLSLRDEPDTQYF	TGTGCCAGCAGTTTATCGCTCAGGGATGAACCAGATACGCAGTATTTT
TRBD2	NA	TRBV6-6	TRBJ2-5	16	CASQASGRARQETQYF	TGTGCCAGCCAGGCTAGCGGGAGGGCCCGGCAAGAGACCCAGTACTTC
NA	once	TRBV30	TRBJ1-6	17	CAWGGQPGTGKNSPLHF	TGTGCCTGGGGGGGCCAGCCGGGGACGGGAAAAAATTCACCCCTCCACTTT
NA	NA	TRBV28	TRBJ2-3	15	CASSLLVTSTDTQYF	TGTGCCAGCAGTTTACTAGTTACAAGCACAGATACGCAGTATTTT
NA	NA	TRBV29-1	TRBJ2-1	13	CSVHGSVRDEQFF	TGCAGCGTTCACGGGTCGGTGAGGGATGAGCAGTTCTTC
NA	once	TRBV9	TRBJ2-5	14	CASSPQGLQETQYF	TGTGCCAGCAGCCCCCAGGGCCTCCAAGAGACCCAGTACTTC
NA	NA	TRBV14	TRBJ2-5	13	CASSQLYMETQYF	TGTGCCAGCAGCCAGCTTTACATGGAGACCCAGTACTTC
NA	NA	TRBV7-4	TRBJ1-2	13	CASSLDNNYGYTF	TGTGCCAGCAGCTTAGATAATAACTATGGCTACACCTTC
NA	NA	TRBV10-1	TRBJ2-7	14	CASSPDMSSYEQYF	TGCGCCAGCAGTCCGGACATGAGCTCCTACGAGCAGTACTTC
NA	NA	TRBV5-3	TRBJ2-7	14	CARSPLGGAHEQYF	TGTGCCAGAAGCCCTCTGGGGGGGGCTCACGAGCAGTACTTC
TRBD1	NA	TRBV7-6	TRBJ1-2	17	CASSSGDSLTTNYGYTF	TGTGCCAGCAGCTCTGGGGACAGTCTTACTACTAACTATGGCTACACCTTC
NA	NA	TRBV9	TRBJ2-1	15	CASSVEKSSYNEQFF	TGTGCCAGCAGCGTAGAGAAGAGCTCCTACAATGAGCAGTTCTTC
NA	NA	TRBV7-9	TRBJ2-1	19	CASSPPGQSGTVTYNEQFF	TGTGCCAGCAGCCCCCCGGGCCAATCCGGGACTGTGACCTACAATGAGCAGTTCTTC
TRBD1	once	TRBV19	TRBJ2-3	16	CASGDRGLPTTDTQYF	TGTGCCAGCGGGGACAGGGGGCTTCCCACCACAGATACGCAGTATTTT
TRBD1	NA	TRBV5-1	TRBJ2-7	15	CASSLQGVGKNEQYF	TGCGCCAGCAGCTTACAGGGGGTAGGTAAGAACGAGCAGTACTTC
TRBD1	few	TRBV5-1	TRBJ1-2	15	CASSLDPGQGHGYTF	TGCGCCAGCAGCTTGGACCCCGGACAGGGCCATGGCTACACCTTC